The rows below give T cell receptor beta chains drawn from one sample of a study of T cells expressing NK-cell markers. For each CDR3 protein, TCRdb gives one entry from its re-call of the 5' RACE reads, without DNA. The repertoire shows about 550,000 distinct CDR3 sequences; the top ten hold roughly 3.4%. Source material: blood T cells: a sorted CD56 or NKG2C T cell subset, CD4+ or CD8+ T cells, or bulk PBMC T cells (not recorded which). These receptors were obtained from a man between 18 and 35 years old in good health. The CDR3 runs from the conserved cysteine through the conserved F or W.

J gene | V gene | CDR3 protein
TRBJ2-1 | TRBV29-1 | CSVEDGILDVGEQFF
TRBJ2-5 | TRBV29-1 | CSVEDPAVEETQYF
TRBJ2-1 | TRBV29-1 | CSVEINRGVSYNEQFF
TRBJ2-1 | TRBV29-1 | CSVGLASSTYNEQFF
TRBJ1-1 | TRBV27 | CASSLSTGPSSDTEAFF
TRBJ2-6 | TRBV12-3/TRBV12-4 | CASTKGGSGANVLTF
TRBJ2-1 | TRBV6-1 | CAIHNRDLQYEQFF
TRBJ2-1 | TRBV12-3/TRBV12-4 | CATHRESYNEQFF
TRBJ1-5 | TRBV12-3/TRBV12-4 | CASSPNRDRGRDSNQPQHF
TRBJ2-1 | TRBV7-3 | CASSPLASHRDEQFF
TRBJ2-5 | TRBV2 | CASGVARETQYF
TRBJ2-3 | TRBV12-3/TRBV12-4 | CASVPGTRVPTQYF
TRBJ2-2 | TRBV12-3/TRBV12-4 | CAIRSGASNTGELFF
TRBJ2-1 | TRBV5-1 | CASSLEGLAGSNEQFF
TRBJ2-1 | TRBV10-3 | CAISDGRLGVNEQFF
TRBJ2-1 | TRBV5-1 | CASSQQTGTANEQFF
TRBJ2-1 | TRBV12-3/TRBV12-4 | CASTSGLRAYNEQFF
TRBJ2-1 | TRBV10-3 | CAISESSDRPYYNEQFF
TRBJ1-4 | TRBV4-2 | CASSQQTGDLEKLFF
TRBJ2-5 | TRBV6-1 | CASTRDSPETQYF
TRBJ1-4 | TRBV10-3 | CAISNSEKLFF
TRBJ2-7 | TRBV28 | CASSLSLRLAGPLSYEQYF
TRBJ1-6 | TRBV20-1 | CSARDWGQGVYNSPLHF
TRBJ2-5 | TRBV4-2 | CASSPLQASGQGSGRTQYF
TRBJ2-5 | TRBV9 | CASNLGRTQETQYF
TRBJ2-7 | TRBV6-1 | CASSLPVSGTVSYEQYF
TRBJ2-5 | TRBV29-1 | CSVVVSRLQYF
TRBJ1-4 | TRBV6-5 | CASSYYGRQGSGKLFF
TRBJ2-7 | TRBV6-6 | CASGGQHSYEQYF
TRBJ2-1 | TRBV12-3/TRBV12-4 | CASSFSREGRDEQFF
TRBJ2-3 | TRBV9 | CASSAQITDTQYF
TRBJ1-1 | TRBV5-1 | CASAIETGTTGTEAFF
TRBJ2-1 | TRBV12-3/TRBV12-4 | CASSTVGQSNEQFF
TRBJ2-5 | TRBV5-1 | CASSLGIGDRQETQYF
TRBJ2-1 | TRBV3-1 | CASSPSGFHEQFF
TRBJ1-5 | TRBV20-1 | CSARDDGTLQPQHF
TRBJ1-6 | TRBV27 | CASSLNRPGLSSYNSPLHF
TRBJ2-1 | TRBV9 | CASSRWDVGSYNEQFF
TRBJ2-3 | TRBV29-1 | CSADTRGTDTQYF
TRBJ2-5 | TRBV27 | CASSLSLGSETQYF
TRBJ1-5 | TRBV5-5 | CASRPGQGSNQPQHF
TRBJ2-7 | TRBV4-2 | CASSQAVWGSSGIRGEQYF
TRBJ1-5 | TRBV19 | CASSINVWGNQPQHF
TRBJ1-1 | TRBV5-1 | CASSYKQGEGTEAFF
TRBJ2-2 | TRBV5-5 | CASSLGRGQENTGELFF
TRBJ2-1 | TRBV20-1 | CSASAEGAFEQFF
TRBJ2-5 | TRBV12-3/TRBV12-4 | CASSLLAGGGETQYF
TRBJ2-3 | TRBV7-3 | CASSLREVAVTRNDSTDTQYF
TRBJ1-2 | TRBV7-2 | CASSLWQGNGYTF
TRBJ1-2 | TRBV7-9 | CASSRDGSSANYGYTF
TRBJ2-3 | TRBV7-6 | CASSLEASEDTQYF
TRBJ2-5 | TRBV29-1 | CSVRTGEETQYF
TRBJ2-3 | TRBV27 | CASSFLGDRITQYF
TRBJ2-7 | TRBV29-1 | CSVDLDHEQYF
TRBJ1-1 | TRBV7-9 | CASSPDRRNTEAFF
TRBJ2-2 | TRBV7-3 | CASSLSPLATKSGELFF
TRBJ2-3 | TRBV6-2/TRBV6-3 | CASNLGQGDFTDTQYF
TRBJ2-2 | TRBV19 | CASSIELAYTGELFF